These 5 T cell receptor beta chains were all obtained from the same sample, sequenced in a study of sequential checkpoint blockade in melanoma. TCRdb's copy holds only in-frame clones and misses some; the assay was immunoSEQ multiplex PCR. The data hold about 9,900 clones, with 50% to 60% observed a single time. Treatment here: randomized to nivolumab then ipilimumab (arm A) or the reverse (arm B). Sequencing was performed on CD8+ T cells sorted from blood (inferred from file names), taken from a patient given nivolumab and ipilimumab in sequence. Source of these receptors: a human donor with melanoma.

This clone was recorded a few times. The chain employs TRBV5-5 and TRBJ1-6; possibly TRBD1 for D (5 bases). Trimming stripped 1 base from V and 10 bases from J, with 15 bases between. This CDR3 contains 15 residues. Germline CDR1 SGHKS, CDR2 YYEKEE (reference sequence). CDR3 region: CASSLKSQGGSPLHF. CDR3 DNA: TGTGCCAGCAGCTTGAAGTCGCAGGGAGGCTCACCCCTCCACTTT.

The rearrangement joins TRBV28 to TRBJ2-2; weak D call: TRBD2 (6 bases). Germline V gene lookup returns CDR1 MDHEN and CDR2 SYDVKM. Between the trimmed V and J ends, which lost 6 bases and 0 bases, there was a span of 8 bases. The CDR3 extends over 14 amino acids. In DNA form, the CDR3 reads TGTGCCAGCAGCCCGGGGGCGAACACCGGGGAGCTGTTTTTT. The encoded protein is CASSPGANTGELFF.

The chain joins TRBV10-3 to TRBJ2-7; 9 bases map to TRBD2. Germline lookup yields CDR1 ENHRY and CDR2 SYGVKD. The CDR3 contains 16 residues. V dropped 3 bases and J dropped 0; count of bases not matched to a gene: 6. CDR3 DNA sequence: TGTGCCATCAGTGATTTGAGCGGGGGGTTCTCCTACGAGCAGTACTTC. Translating gives CAISDLSGGFSYEQYF.

The sample holds one count of this clone. The rearrangement joins TRBV27 to TRBJ2-1, with TRBD2 matching 15 bases. CDR3 length equals 17 residues. V was pared by 4 bases and J by 8 bases, with 9 bases of the junction left unmatched. Looked up from germline, CDR1 is MNHEY and CDR2 is SMNVEV (reference sequence). The CDR3 region is CASSSWTSGGASYEQFF. The CDR3 DNA follows: TGTGCCAGCAGTTCCTGGACTAGCGGGGGGGCTTCTTATGAGCAGTTCTTC.

The chain links TRBV9 to TRBJ1-6, with 8 bases that match TRBD1. The CDR3 runs 12 residues. V dropped 4 bases and J dropped 15; count of bases not matched to a gene: 6. Germline-derived CDR1 and CDR2 are SGDLS and YYNGEE. CDR3 in amino acids: CASSPGTGHLHF. The CDR3 bases are TGTGCCAGCAGCCCTGGGACAGGACACCTCCACTTT.